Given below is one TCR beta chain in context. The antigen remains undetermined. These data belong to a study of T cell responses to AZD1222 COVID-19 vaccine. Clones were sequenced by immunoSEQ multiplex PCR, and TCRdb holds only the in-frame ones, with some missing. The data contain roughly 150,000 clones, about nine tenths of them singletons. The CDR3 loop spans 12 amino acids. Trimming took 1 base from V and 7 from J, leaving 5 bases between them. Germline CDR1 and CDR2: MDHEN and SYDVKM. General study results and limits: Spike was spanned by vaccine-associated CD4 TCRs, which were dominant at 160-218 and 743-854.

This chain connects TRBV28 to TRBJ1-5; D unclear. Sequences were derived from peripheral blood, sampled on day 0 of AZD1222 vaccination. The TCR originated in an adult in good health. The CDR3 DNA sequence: TGTGCCAGCAGTTTATATAGCCAGCCCCAGCATTTT. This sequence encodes CASSLYSQPQHF.